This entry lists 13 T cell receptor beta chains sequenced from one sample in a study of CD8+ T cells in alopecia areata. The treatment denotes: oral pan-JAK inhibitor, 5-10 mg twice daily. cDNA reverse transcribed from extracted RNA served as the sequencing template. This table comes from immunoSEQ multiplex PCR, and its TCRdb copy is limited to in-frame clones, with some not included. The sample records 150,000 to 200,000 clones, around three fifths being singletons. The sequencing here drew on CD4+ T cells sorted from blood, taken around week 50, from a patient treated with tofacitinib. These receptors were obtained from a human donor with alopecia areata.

The CDR3 here is CASSYLGTNNEKLFF. The CDR3 DNA sequence: TGTGCCAGCAGTTACCTGGGCACCAACAATGAAAAACTGTTTTTT. The chain recombines TRBV6-5 with TRBJ1-4, with D hard to call. The germline V and J ends were trimmed by 2 bases and 5 bases, with 12 bases remaining between them. Per germline, CDR1 MNHEY and CDR2 SVGAGI. This CDR3 contains 15 residues.

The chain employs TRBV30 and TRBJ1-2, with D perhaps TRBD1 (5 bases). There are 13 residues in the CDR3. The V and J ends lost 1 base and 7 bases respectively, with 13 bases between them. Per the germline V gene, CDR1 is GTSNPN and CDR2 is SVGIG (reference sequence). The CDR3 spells CAWSDRRGSGYTF. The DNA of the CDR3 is TGTGCCTGGAGTGACCGAAGGGGCAGTGGCTACACCTTC. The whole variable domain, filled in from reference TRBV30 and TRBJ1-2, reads SQTIHQWPATLVQPVGSPLSLECTVEGTSNPNLYWYRQAAGRGLQLLFYSVGIGQISSEVPQNLSASRPQDRQFILSSKKLLLSDSGFYLCAWSDRRGSGYTFGSGTRLTVV.

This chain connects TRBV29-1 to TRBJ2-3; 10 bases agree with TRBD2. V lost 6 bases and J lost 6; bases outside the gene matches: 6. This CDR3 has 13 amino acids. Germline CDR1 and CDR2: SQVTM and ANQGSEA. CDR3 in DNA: TGCAGCGTCAAGCGGGGGGGCCTCGATACGCAGTATTTT. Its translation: CSVKRGGLDTQYF.

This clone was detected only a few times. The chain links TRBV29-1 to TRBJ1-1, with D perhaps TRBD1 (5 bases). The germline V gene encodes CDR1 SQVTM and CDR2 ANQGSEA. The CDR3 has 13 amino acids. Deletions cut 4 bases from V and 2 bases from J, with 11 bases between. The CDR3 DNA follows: TGCAGCGTTGCGTTGACAGCCAACACTGAAGCTTTCTTT. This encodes CSVALTANTEAFF. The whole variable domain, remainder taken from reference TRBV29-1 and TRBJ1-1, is SAVISQKPSRDICQRGTSLTIQCQVDSQVTMMFWYRQQPGQSLTLIATANQGSEATYESGFVIDKFPISRPNLTFSTLTVSNMSPEDSSIYLCSVALTANTEAFFGQGTRLTVV.

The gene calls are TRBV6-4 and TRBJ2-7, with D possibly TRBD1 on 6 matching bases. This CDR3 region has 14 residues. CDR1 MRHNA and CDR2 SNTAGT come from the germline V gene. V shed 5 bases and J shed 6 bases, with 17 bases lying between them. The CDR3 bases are TGTGCCAGCAGTCAAACACAGGGTTCCGGCGAGCAGTACTTC. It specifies CASSQTQGSGEQYF.

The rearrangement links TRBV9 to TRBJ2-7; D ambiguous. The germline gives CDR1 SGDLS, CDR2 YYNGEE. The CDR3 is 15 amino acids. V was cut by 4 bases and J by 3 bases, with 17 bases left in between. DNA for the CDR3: TGTGCCAGCAGCCCCCAGAATGATCTCCGCTACGAGCAGTACTTC. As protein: CASSPQNDLRYEQYF. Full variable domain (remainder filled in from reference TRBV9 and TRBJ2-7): DSGVTQTPKHLITATGQRVTLRCSPRSGDLSVYWYQQSLDQGLQFLIQYYNGEERAKGNILERFSAQQFPDLHSELNLSSLELGDSALYFCASSPQNDLRYEQYFGPGTRLTVT.

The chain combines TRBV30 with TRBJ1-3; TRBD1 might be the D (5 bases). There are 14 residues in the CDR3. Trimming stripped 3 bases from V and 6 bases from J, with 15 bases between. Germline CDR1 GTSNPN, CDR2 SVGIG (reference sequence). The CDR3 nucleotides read TGTGCCTGGAGCAGCGGGACCAACTCAAACACCATATATTTT. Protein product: CAWSSGTNSNTIYF.

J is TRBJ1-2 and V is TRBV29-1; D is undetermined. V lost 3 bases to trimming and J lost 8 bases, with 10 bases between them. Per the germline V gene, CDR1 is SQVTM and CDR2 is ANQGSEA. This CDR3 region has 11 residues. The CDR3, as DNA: TGCAGCGTTGACTCGGCGTGGGGCTACACCTTC. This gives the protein CSVDSAWGYTF.

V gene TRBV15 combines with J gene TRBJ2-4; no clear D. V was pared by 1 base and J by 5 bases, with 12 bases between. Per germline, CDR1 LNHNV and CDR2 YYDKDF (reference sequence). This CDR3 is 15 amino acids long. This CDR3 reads CATSRGGNLQNIQYF. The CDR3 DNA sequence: TGTGCCACCAGCAGAGGGGGAAACCTACAAAACATTCAGTACTTC.

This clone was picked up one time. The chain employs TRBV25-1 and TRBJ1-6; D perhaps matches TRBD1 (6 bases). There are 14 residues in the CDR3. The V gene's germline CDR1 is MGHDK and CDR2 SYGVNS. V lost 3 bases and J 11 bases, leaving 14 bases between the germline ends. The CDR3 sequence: CASSDYRDEAPLHF. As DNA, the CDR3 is TGTGCCAGCAGTGACTACAGGGATGAGGCACCCCTCCACTTT.

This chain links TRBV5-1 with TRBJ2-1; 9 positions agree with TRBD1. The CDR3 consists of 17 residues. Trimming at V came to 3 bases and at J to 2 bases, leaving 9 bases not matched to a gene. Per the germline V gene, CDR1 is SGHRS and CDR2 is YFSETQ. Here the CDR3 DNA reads TGCGCCAGCAGCTCATCCTCCGGGACAGGGACCTACAATGAGCAGTTCTTC. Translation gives CASSSSSGTGTYNEQFF. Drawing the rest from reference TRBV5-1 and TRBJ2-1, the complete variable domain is KAGVTQTPRYLIKTRGQQVTLSCSPISGHRSVSWYQQTPGQGLQFLFEYFSETQRNKGNFPGRFSGRQFSNSRSEMNVSTLELGDSALYLCASSSSSGTGTYNEQFFGPGTRLTVL.

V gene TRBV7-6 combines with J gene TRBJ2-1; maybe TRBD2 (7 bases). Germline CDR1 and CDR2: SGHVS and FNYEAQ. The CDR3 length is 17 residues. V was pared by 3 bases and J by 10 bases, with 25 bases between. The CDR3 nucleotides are TGTGCCAGCAGCTTCAACCGCGGGGGCGGAGGGACAATGGAGCAGTTCTTC. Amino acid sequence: CASSFNRGGGGTMEQFF.

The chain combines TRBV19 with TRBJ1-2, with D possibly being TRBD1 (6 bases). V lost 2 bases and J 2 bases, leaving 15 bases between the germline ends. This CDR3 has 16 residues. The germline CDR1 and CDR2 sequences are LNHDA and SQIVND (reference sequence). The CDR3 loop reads CASSISGAGDNYGYTF. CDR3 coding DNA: TGTGCCAGTAGTATAAGCGGTGCAGGGGACAACTATGGCTACACCTTC.